This is a list of T cell receptor beta chains from one sample in a study of cytomegalovirus exposure and HLA in healthy donors. Only in-frame clones appear in the TCRdb table, and some are missing; sequencing was by immunoSEQ multiplex PCR. The data contain 200,000 to 250,000 clones, around four fifths of them singletons. The sample comprised PBMCs. The receptors originated from a boy aged 2 to 10 in good health and CMV-seronegative. Both conserved end residues are trimmed from each CDR3. The size entry is marked missing in some rows and otherwise reads once, few, many or a size class.

>TRBV27|NA|TRBJ2-7
ASSGGGWQSSYEQY
>TRBV2|NA|TRBJ2-5
ASSEVTAGGFGTQY
>TRBV7-9|NA|TRBJ2-3
ASSLAGGTDTQY
>TRBV19|few|TRBJ1-2
ASSIQANYGYT
>TRBV6-5|NA|TRBJ1-2
ASRDRAWRYGYT
>TRBV4-1|NA|TRBJ1-2
ASSQAHREAPGYT
>TRBV30|few|TRBJ1-2
AWSATGAAYGYT
>TRBV5-4|NA|TRBJ1-5
ASSSLILGGSNQPQH
>TRBV10-3|NA|TRBJ1-1
AISDKTGQEIEAF
>TRBV7-9|NA|TRBJ2-7
ASSLVAGTDSYEQY
>TRBV13|NA|TRBJ1-1
ASSCRECTEAF
>TRBV29-1|NA|TRBJ2-1
SAPKSSGYNEQF
>TRBV12-5|once|NA
ASGLVTGGGVYEQY
>TRBV5-1|NA|TRBJ2-1
ASSLSSGDNEQF
>TRBV5-1|NA|TRBJ1-1
ASSLAGTGLNTEAF
>TRBV11-3|NA|TRBJ2-1
ASSRTSGRYNEQF
>TRBV7-9|NA|TRBJ1-1
SSSFRGTEAF
>TRBV18|NA|TRBJ2-3
ASSPPGTSGGAGSTDTQY
>TRBV6-1|NA|TRBJ2-3
ASSAGQALADTQY
>TRBV2|NA|TRBJ1-3
ASTGDGNTIY
>TRBV27|NA|TRBJ2-1
ASSQNFYNEQF
>TRBV25-1|NA|TRBJ2-2
ASSAGTPNTGELF
>TRBV4-1|NA|TRBJ1-3
ASSSNPAGNTIY
>TRBV6-6|once|TRBJ2-7
ASLRGDEQY
>TRBV28|NA|TRBJ2-5
ASSATGGVTQY
>TRBV2|NA|TRBJ2-3
ASSELPSGGPTDTQY
>TRBV20-1|NA|TRBJ1-1
SAPLNTEAF
>TRBV6-6|NA|TRBJ1-2
ASSWGGDGYT
>TRBV5-6|NA|TRBJ2-1
ASSLDTRLEQF
>TRBV25-1|NA|TRBJ2-3
ASSEISVADTQY
>TRBV7-9|NA|TRBJ2-2
ASSYYGLADTGELF
>TRBV7-9|NA|TRBJ2-1
ASSLIPGLNPHEQF
>TRBV29-1|few|TRBJ1-4
SGQRDLDEKLF
>TRBV5-6|NA|TRBJ1-5
ASSWGGVRGFNQPQH
>TRBV7-9|NA|TRBJ2-7
ASSSFSDSSYEQY
>TRBV19|NA|TRBJ2-5
ASGWGGQETQY